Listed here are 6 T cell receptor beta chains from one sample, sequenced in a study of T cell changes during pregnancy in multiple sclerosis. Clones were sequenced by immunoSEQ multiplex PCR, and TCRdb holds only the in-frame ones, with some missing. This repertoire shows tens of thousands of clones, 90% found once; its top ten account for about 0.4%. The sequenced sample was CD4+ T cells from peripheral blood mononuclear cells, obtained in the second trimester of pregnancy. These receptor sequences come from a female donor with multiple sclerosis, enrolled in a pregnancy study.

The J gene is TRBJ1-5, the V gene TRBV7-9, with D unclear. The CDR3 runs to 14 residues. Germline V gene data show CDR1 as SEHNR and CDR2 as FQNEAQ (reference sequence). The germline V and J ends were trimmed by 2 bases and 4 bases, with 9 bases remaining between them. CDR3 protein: CASSLINENQPQHF. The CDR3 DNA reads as TGTGCCAGCAGCTTAATAAACGAGAATCAGCCCCAGCATTTT.

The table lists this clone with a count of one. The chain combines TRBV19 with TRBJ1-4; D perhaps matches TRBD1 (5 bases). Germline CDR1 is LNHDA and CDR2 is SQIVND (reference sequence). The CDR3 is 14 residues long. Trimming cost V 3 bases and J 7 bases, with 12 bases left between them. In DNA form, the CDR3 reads TGTGCCAGTAGTATTCAGGCGGGGGGTGAAAAACTGTTTTTT. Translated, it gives CASSIQAGGEKLFF.

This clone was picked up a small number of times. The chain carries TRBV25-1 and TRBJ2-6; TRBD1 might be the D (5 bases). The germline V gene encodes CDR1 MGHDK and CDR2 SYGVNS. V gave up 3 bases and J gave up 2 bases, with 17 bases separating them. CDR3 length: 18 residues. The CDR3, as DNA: TGTGCCAGCAGTGAGGCTTGGGCAGGGAAGGCTGGGGCCAACGTCCTGACTTTC. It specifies CASSEAWAGKAGANVLTF.

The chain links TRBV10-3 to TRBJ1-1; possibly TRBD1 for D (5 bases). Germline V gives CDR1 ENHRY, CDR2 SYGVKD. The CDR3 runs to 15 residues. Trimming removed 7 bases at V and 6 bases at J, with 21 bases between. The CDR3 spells CAIKVGTEEKAEAFF. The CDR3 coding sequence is TGTGCCATCAAAGTAGGGACTGAAGAAAAAGCTGAAGCTTTCTTT.

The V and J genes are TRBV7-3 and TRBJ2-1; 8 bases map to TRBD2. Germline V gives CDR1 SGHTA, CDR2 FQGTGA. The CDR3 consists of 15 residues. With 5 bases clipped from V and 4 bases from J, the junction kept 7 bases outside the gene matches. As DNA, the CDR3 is TGTGCCAGCAGCCCAAGGGCGGGGGGATACAATGAGCAGTTCTTC. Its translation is CASSPRAGGYNEQFF.

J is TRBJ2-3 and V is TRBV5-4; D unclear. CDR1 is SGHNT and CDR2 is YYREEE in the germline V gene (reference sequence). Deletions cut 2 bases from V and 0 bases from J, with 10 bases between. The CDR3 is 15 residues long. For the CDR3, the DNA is TGTGCCAGCAGCTTTACGGGTAGAAGCACAGATACGCAGTATTTT. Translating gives CASSFTGRSTDTQYF.